These T cell receptor beta chains were read from a single sample in a study of shared clonotypes between healthy human individuals. Data came from immunoSEQ multiplex PCR; TCRdb stores just in-frame clones and leaves some out. The data show some 2,000,000 clones, roughly 95% seen once. Sequencing was performed on naive CD4+ T cells sorted from blood. These receptor sequences come from a man aged 18 to 30 in good health. Both conserved end residues are part of each CDR3. The D gene is left open where the match is weak. Only some rows state a clone size, as once, few, many or a class for expanded clones.

D gene: TRBD1; J gene: TRBJ2-7; clone size: .; V gene: TRBV6-5; CDR3 protein: CASSYIKGQGSYEQYF; CDR3 DNA: TGTGCCAGCAGTTACATAAAGGGACAGGGGTCCTACGAGCAGTACTTC
D gene: .; J gene: TRBJ2-7; clone size: .; V gene: TRBV5-6; CDR3 protein: CASSLLGIGGNSYEQYF; CDR3 DNA: TGTGCCAGCAGCTTGCTAGGTATAGGAGGGAACTCCTACGAGCAGTACTTC
D gene: .; J gene: TRBJ1-2; clone size: .; V gene: TRBV19; CDR3 protein: CASNPDSPLIYGYTF; CDR3 DNA: TGTGCCAGTAATCCGGACAGCCCCCTAATCTATGGCTACACCTTC
D gene: .; J gene: TRBJ1-5; clone size: .; V gene: TRBV19; CDR3 protein: CASSIGSSVLNQPQHF; CDR3 DNA: TGTGCCAGTAGTATAGGATCATCAGTACTCAATCAGCCCCAGCATTTT
D gene: TRBD2; J gene: TRBJ2-2; clone size: .; V gene: TRBV5-6; CDR3 protein: CASSSLAGVTGELFF; CDR3 DNA: TGTGCCAGCAGCTCACTAGCGGGAGTCACCGGGGAGCTGTTTTTT
D gene: .; J gene: TRBJ1-6; clone size: .; V gene: TRBV11-2; CDR3 protein: CASRIQGNSPLHF; CDR3 DNA: TGTGCCAGCAGGATACAGGGTAATTCACCCCTCCACTTT
D gene: .; J gene: TRBJ1-4; clone size: .; V gene: TRBV18; CDR3 protein: CASSLHNEKLFF; CDR3 DNA: TGTGCCAGCTCACTTCATAATGAAAAACTGTTTTTT
D gene: TRBD1; J gene: TRBJ2-7; clone size: .; V gene: TRBV13; CDR3 protein: CASSSTGVSYEQYF; CDR3 DNA: TGTGCCAGCAGCTCCACAGGGGTTTCCTACGAGCAGTACTTC
D gene: TRBD1; J gene: TRBJ1-2; clone size: .; V gene: TRBV19; CDR3 protein: CASSTTPGTGLYGYTF; CDR3 DNA: TGTGCCAGTAGTACCACCCCCGGGACAGGGTTATATGGCTACACCTTC
D gene: .; J gene: TRBJ2-1; clone size: .; V gene: TRBV5-1; CDR3 protein: CASSFEGLAVGNEQFF; CDR3 DNA: TGCGCCAGCAGCTTCGAGGGCTTAGCCGTCGGTAATGAGCAGTTCTTC
D gene: .; J gene: TRBJ2-7; clone size: once; V gene: TRBV29-1; CDR3 protein: CSVVDQGPYEQYF; CDR3 DNA: TGCAGCGTTGTCGACCAGGGCCCCTACGAGCAGTACTTC
D gene: .; J gene: TRBJ1-5; clone size: .; V gene: TRBV28; CDR3 protein: CASSLSAGPTDQPQHF; CDR3 DNA: TGTGCCAGCAGTTTATCTGCAGGCCCAACCGATCAGCCCCAGCATTTT
D gene: .; J gene: TRBJ1-2; clone size: .; V gene: TRBV28; CDR3 protein: CATLPLGYGYTF; CDR3 DNA: TGTGCCACCCTACCCCTCGGCTATGGCTACACCTTC
D gene: .; J gene: TRBJ1-3; clone size: .; V gene: TRBV4-3; CDR3 protein: CASSQDSLGSRNTIYF; CDR3 DNA: TGCGCCAGCAGCCAAGATTCATTAGGAAGTAGAAACACCATATATTTT
D gene: .; J gene: TRBJ1-5; clone size: .; V gene: TRBV30; CDR3 protein: CAWSRWQGNQPQHF; CDR3 DNA: TGTGCCTGGAGTCGGTGGCAGGGGAATCAGCCCCAGCATTTT
D gene: .; J gene: TRBJ1-1; clone size: once; V gene: TRBV21-1; CDR3 protein: CASTHRVWDTEAFF; CDR3 DNA: TGTGCCAGCACCCACAGGGTTTGGGACACTGAAGCTTTCTTT
D gene: .; J gene: TRBJ1-2; clone size: .; V gene: TRBV5-1; CDR3 protein: CASSNTEFYGYTF; CDR3 DNA: TGCGCCAGCAGCAATACAGAATTCTATGGCTACACCTTC
D gene: .; J gene: TRBJ2-7; clone size: .; V gene: TRBV5-4; CDR3 protein: CASSPRTVGEQYF; CDR3 DNA: TGTGCCAGCAGCCCAAGGACAGTGGGCGAGCAGTACTTC
D gene: TRBD1; J gene: TRBJ2-7; clone size: once; V gene: TRBV11-1; CDR3 protein: CASRVGQGLSYEQYF; CDR3 DNA: TGTGCCAGCAGGGTCGGACAGGGACTTTCCTACGAGCAGTACTTC
D gene: TRBD1; J gene: TRBJ2-7; clone size: .; V gene: TRBV6-5; CDR3 protein: CASSYRDRGSYEQYF; CDR3 DNA: TGTGCCAGCAGCTACCGGGACAGGGGCTCCTACGAGCAGTACTTC
D gene: .; J gene: TRBJ2-7; clone size: .; V gene: TRBV21-1; CDR3 protein: CASSRTGANYNYEQYF; CDR3 DNA: TGTGCCAGCAGCAGGACAGGGGCCAATTATAACTACGAGCAGTACTTC
D gene: .; J gene: TRBJ1-4; clone size: .; V gene: TRBV7-8; CDR3 protein: CASSSRLSEKLFF; CDR3 DNA: TGTGCCAGCAGTTCCCGTCTGAGTGAAAAACTGTTTTTT
D gene: .; J gene: TRBJ2-5; clone size: .; V gene: TRBV10-3; CDR3 protein: CAISEGVKPSSGETQYF; CDR3 DNA: TGTGCCATCAGTGAAGGGGTCAAGCCCTCCTCCGGGGAGACCCAGTACTTC
D gene: TRBD1; J gene: TRBJ2-7; clone size: .; V gene: TRBV10-3; CDR3 protein: CAIRKTGTGVPEQYF; CDR3 DNA: TGTGCCATCAGGAAGACCGGGACAGGGGTACCCGAGCAGTACTTC
D gene: TRBD1; J gene: TRBJ1-2; clone size: .; V gene: TRBV28; CDR3 protein: CASSPGQKIGYYGYTF; CDR3 DNA: TGTGCCAGCAGCCCGGGACAGAAAATTGGGTACTATGGCTACACCTTC
D gene: TRBD2; J gene: TRBJ2-5; clone size: once; V gene: TRBV9; CDR3 protein: CASRASGTETQYF; CDR3 DNA: TGTGCCAGCAGAGCAAGCGGGACTGAGACCCAGTACTTC
D gene: .; J gene: TRBJ2-1; clone size: once; V gene: TRBV5-1; CDR3 protein: CASSPGTSAVSYNEQFF; CDR3 DNA: TGCGCCAGCAGCCCCGGGACCTCCGCCGTGTCCTACAATGAGCAGTTCTTC
D gene: TRBD1; J gene: TRBJ1-2; clone size: .; V gene: TRBV7-9; CDR3 protein: CASSLPFRGPYGYTF; CDR3 DNA: TGTGCCAGCAGCTTGCCTTTCAGGGGGCCCTATGGCTACACCTTC
D gene: .; J gene: TRBJ2-5; clone size: .; V gene: TRBV30; CDR3 protein: CAWGLGETQYF; CDR3 DNA: TGTGCCTGGGGCCTAGGGGAGACCCAGTACTTC
D gene: .; J gene: TRBJ1-6; clone size: .; V gene: TRBV18; CDR3 protein: CASSRSDGALVPLHF; CDR3 DNA: TGTGCCAGCTCACGATCGGACGGTGCGTTAGTACCCCTCCACTTT
D gene: TRBD1; J gene: TRBJ1-2; clone size: .; V gene: TRBV6-6; CDR3 protein: CASSRGQGFAYGYTF; CDR3 DNA: TGTGCCAGCAGTAGGGGACAGGGGTTTGCCTATGGCTACACCTTC
D gene: .; J gene: TRBJ2-3; clone size: .; V gene: TRBV28; CDR3 protein: CASSFFWRGGTDTQYF; CDR3 DNA: TGTGCCAGCAGTTTCTTTTGGAGAGGTGGGACAGATACGCAGTATTTT
D gene: .; J gene: TRBJ2-5; clone size: .; V gene: TRBV7-8; CDR3 protein: CASSLVSLTMSETQYF; CDR3 DNA: TGTGCCAGCAGCTTAGTTAGCTTGACAATGTCAGAGACCCAGTACTTC
D gene: TRBD1; J gene: TRBJ1-2; clone size: .; V gene: TRBV5-1; CDR3 protein: CASSAGQGLGGYTF; CDR3 DNA: TGCGCCAGCAGCGCGGGACAGGGCTTAGGAGGCTACACCTTC
D gene: TRBD1; J gene: TRBJ2-7; clone size: .; V gene: TRBV10-2; CDR3 protein: CASSESGGINEQYF; CDR3 DNA: TGCGCCAGCAGTGAGTCAGGGGGCATAAACGAGCAGTACTTC
D gene: .; J gene: TRBJ2-5; clone size: .; V gene: TRBV18; CDR3 protein: CASSPSGEETQYF; CDR3 DNA: TGTGCCAGCTCACCATCCGGGGAAGAGACCCAGTACTTC
D gene: .; J gene: TRBJ2-2; clone size: .; V gene: TRBV30; CDR3 protein: CAWSPLGELFF; CDR3 DNA: TGTGCCTGGAGTCCCCTTGGGGAGCTGTTTTTT
D gene: .; J gene: TRBJ2-5; clone size: .; V gene: TRBV5-1; CDR3 protein: CATEVETQYF; CDR3 DNA: TGCGCCACCGAGGTAGAGACCCAGTACTTC
D gene: .; J gene: TRBJ2-5; clone size: .; V gene: TRBV10-3; CDR3 protein: CAISFAPQETQYF; CDR3 DNA: TGTGCCATCTCTTTCGCGCCTCAAGAGACCCAGTACTTC
D gene: TRBD1; J gene: TRBJ1-1; clone size: once; V gene: TRBV30; CDR3 protein: CAWSVDRGGTEAFF; CDR3 DNA: TGTGCCTGGAGTGTAGACAGGGGCGGCACTGAAGCTTTCTTT
D gene: .; J gene: TRBJ2-7; clone size: .; V gene: TRBV27; CDR3 protein: CASSLSGIGEQYF; CDR3 DNA: TGTGCCAGCAGTTTATCAGGGATCGGCGAGCAGTACTTC
D gene: .; J gene: TRBJ2-7; clone size: .; V gene: TRBV19; CDR3 protein: CASSISRSSYEQYF; CDR3 DNA: TGTGCCAGTAGTATATCTCGAAGCTCCTACGAGCAGTACTTC
D gene: .; J gene: TRBJ2-5; clone size: .; V gene: TRBV28; CDR3 protein: CASSSRRETQYF; CDR3 DNA: TGTGCCAGCAGTTCCCGCCGGGAGACCCAGTACTTC
D gene: .; J gene: TRBJ2-1; clone size: .; V gene: TRBV6-5; CDR3 protein: CASSYGRGAAYNEQFF; CDR3 DNA: TGTGCCAGCAGTTACGGGAGGGGGGCAGCCTACAATGAGCAGTTCTTC
D gene: TRBD1; J gene: TRBJ1-1; clone size: .; V gene: TRBV6-5; CDR3 protein: CASSPGGRTEAFF; CDR3 DNA: TGTGCCAGCAGCCCAGGGGGAAGGACTGAAGCTTTCTTT
D gene: .; J gene: TRBJ2-5; clone size: once; V gene: TRBV7-2; CDR3 protein: CASSLFQEGSRSAQYF; CDR3 DNA: TGTGCCAGCAGCTTATTCCAGGAAGGGAGCAGGTCGGCCCAGTACTTC
D gene: TRBD1; J gene: TRBJ1-6; clone size: .; V gene: TRBV7-2; CDR3 protein: CASSLAGTANSPLHF; CDR3 DNA: TGTGCCAGCAGCTTAGCCGGGACAGCTAATTCACCCCTCCACTTT
D gene: TRBD1; J gene: TRBJ2-7; clone size: .; V gene: TRBV7-2; CDR3 protein: CASSLVQGAANIYEQYF; CDR3 DNA: TGTGCCAGCAGCTTAGTCCAGGGGGCCGCGAATATCTACGAGCAGTACTTC
D gene: TRBD1; J gene: TRBJ2-3; clone size: .; V gene: TRBV27; CDR3 protein: CASRPWTGGTDTQYF; CDR3 DNA: TGTGCCAGCAGACCTTGGACAGGGGGCACAGATACGCAGTATTTT
D gene: .; J gene: TRBJ1-1; clone size: .; V gene: TRBV6-6; CDR3 protein: CASSSPGTLLATEAFF; CDR3 DNA: TGTGCCAGCAGTTCCCCTGGGACACTCCTAGCCACTGAAGCTTTCTTT